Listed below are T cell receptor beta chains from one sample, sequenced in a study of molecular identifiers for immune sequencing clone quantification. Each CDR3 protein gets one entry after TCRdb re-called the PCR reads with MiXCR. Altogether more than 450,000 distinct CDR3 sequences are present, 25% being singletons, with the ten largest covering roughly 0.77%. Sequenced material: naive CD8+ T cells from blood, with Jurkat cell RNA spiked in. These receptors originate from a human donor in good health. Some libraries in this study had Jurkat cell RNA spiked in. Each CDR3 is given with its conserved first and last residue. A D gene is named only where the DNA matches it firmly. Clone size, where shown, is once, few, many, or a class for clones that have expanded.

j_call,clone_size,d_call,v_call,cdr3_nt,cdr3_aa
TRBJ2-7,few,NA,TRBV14,TGTGCCAGCAGCCCCTTAGGACAGTCCTACGAGCAGTACTTC,CASSPLGQSYEQYF
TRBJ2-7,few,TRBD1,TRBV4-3,TGCGCCAGCAGCCAAGATCTGACAGGGGACGAGCAGTACTTC,CASSQDLTGDEQYF
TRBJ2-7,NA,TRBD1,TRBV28,TGTGCCAGCAAAGGACAGGTAAAGACCTACGAGCAGTACTTC,CASKGQVKTYEQYF
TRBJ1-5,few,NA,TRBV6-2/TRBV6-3,TGTGCCAGTCAAAGGGGGGCGAATCAGCCCCAGCATTTT,CASQRGANQPQHF
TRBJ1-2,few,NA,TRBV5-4,TGTGCCAGCAGCTTGGGAAGGCCACAGGGCTACACCTTC,CASSLGRPQGYTF
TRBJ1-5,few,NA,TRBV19,TGTGCCAGTATGGACGGAAACCATCAGCCCCAGCATTTT,CASMDGNHQPQHF
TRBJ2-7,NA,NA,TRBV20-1,TGCAGTGCAAGAAGTGCTACCTCCTACGAGCAGTACTTC,CSARSATSYEQYF
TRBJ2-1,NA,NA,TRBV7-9,TGTGCCAGCAGCTGGGTAGGAGGGTCCTACAATGAGCAGTTCTTC,CASSWVGGSYNEQFF
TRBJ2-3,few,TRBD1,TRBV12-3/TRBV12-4,TGTGCCAGCAGGAAGACAGGGCAAAGGGATTCAGATACGCAGTATTTT,CASRKTGQRDSDTQYF
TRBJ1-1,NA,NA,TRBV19,TGTGCCAGTACCAACACTGGGACTGAAGCTTTCTTT,CASTNTGTEAFF